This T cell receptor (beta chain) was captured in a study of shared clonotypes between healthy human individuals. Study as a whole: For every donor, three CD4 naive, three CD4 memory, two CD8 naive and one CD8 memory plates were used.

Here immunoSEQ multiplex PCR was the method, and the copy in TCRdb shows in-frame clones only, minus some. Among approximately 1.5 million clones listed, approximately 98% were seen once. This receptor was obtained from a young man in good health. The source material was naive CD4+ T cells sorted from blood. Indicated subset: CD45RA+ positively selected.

The CDR3 DNA follows: TGCGCCAGCTCCCGGTCCCACACTAGCGGGAGCTACAATGAGCAGTTCTTC. It yields the protein CASSRSHTSGSYNEQFF. The V call is TRBV5-1, the J call TRBJ2-1, with 11 bases lining up with TRBD2. This CDR3 has 17 amino acids. In germline, CDR1 is SGHRS, CDR2 YFSETQ. V lost 7 bases, J lost 3 bases, and 12 bases stayed unmatched.